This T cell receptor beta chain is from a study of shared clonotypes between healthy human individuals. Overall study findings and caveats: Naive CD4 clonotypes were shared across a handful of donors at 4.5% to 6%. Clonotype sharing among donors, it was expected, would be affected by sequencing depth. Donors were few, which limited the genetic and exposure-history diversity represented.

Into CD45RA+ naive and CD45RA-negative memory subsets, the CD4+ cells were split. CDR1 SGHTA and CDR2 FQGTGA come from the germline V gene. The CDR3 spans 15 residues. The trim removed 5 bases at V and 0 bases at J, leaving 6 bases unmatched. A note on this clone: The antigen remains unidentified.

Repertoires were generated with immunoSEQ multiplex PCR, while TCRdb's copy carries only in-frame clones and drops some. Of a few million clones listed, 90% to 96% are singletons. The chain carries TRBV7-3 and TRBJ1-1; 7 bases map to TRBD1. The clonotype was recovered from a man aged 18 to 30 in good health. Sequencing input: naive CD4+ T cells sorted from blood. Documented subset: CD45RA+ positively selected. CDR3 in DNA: TGTGCCAGCAGCCCCCAGGGGGGAATGAACACTGAAGCTTTCTTT. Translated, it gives CASSPQGGMNTEAFF. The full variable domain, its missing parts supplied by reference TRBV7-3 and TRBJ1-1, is GAGVSQTPSNKVTEKGKYVELRCDPISGHTALYWYRQSLGQGPEFLIYFQGTGAADDSGLPNDRFFAVRPEGSVSTLKIQRTERGDSAVYLCASSPQGGMNTEAFFGQGTRLTVV.